Listed here are 27 T cell receptor beta chains from one sample, sequenced in a study of cytomegalovirus exposure and HLA in healthy donors. The PCR contained 60 Vbeta and 13 Jbeta primers. Some clones are missing from TCRdb's copy, which holds only in-frame ones; the method was immunoSEQ multiplex PCR. The data hold 140,000 or so clones, with approximately 81% observed a single time. The specimen was PBMCs. The receptors here all came from a woman in her thirties or forties in good health and CMV-seropositive.

This clone appeared a few times. The CDR3 region has the DNA TGCGCCAGCAGCCTAGGACAGGGGGGCACTGAAGCTTTCTTT. This translates into CASSLGQGGTEAFF. This chain connects TRBV5-1 to TRBJ1-1; TRBD1 agrees at 10 bases. Germline loops: CDR1 SGHRS, CDR2 YFSETQ. There are 14 residues in the CDR3. With V trimmed by 4 bases and J by 4 bases, 4 bases remained unmatched. Drawing the rest from reference TRBV5-1 and TRBJ1-1, the complete variable domain is KAGVTQTPRYLIKTRGQQVTLSCSPISGHRSVSWYQQTPGQGLQFLFEYFSETQRNKGNFPGRFSGRQFSNSRSEMNVSTLELGDSALYLCASSLGQGGTEAFFGQGTRLTVV.

The chain combines TRBV29-1 with TRBJ2-3; possibly TRBD2 for D (6 bases). The CDR3 extends over 16 amino acids. V lost 3 bases, J lost 0 bases, and 16 bases lay in between. Germline assignment: CDR1 SQVTM and CDR2 ANQGSEA. This chain's CDR3 is CSVDTGGHRSTDTQYF. For the CDR3, the DNA is TGCAGCGTTGACACCGGGGGTCATAGAAGCACAGATACGCAGTATTTT.

This chain joins TRBV28 and TRBJ2-3, with 9 bases lining up with TRBD2. CDR1 is MDHEN and CDR2 is SYDVKM in the germline V gene. This CDR3 spans 14 amino acids. Unmatched junction bases numbered 6, after V lost 8 bases and J lost 3 bases. CDR3 sequence reads: CASGGLARTDTQYF. CDR3 DNA: TGTGCCAGCGGCGGACTAGCGAGGACAGATACGCAGTATTTT.

This sequence joins TRBV7-9 and TRBJ2-1, with 12 bases lining up with TRBD2. CDR3 length: 17 amino acids. The V and J ends lost 6 bases and 0 bases, in that order; junction bases with no gene match: 6. Germline values: CDR1 SEHNR, CDR2 FQNEAQ (reference sequence). The CDR3 DNA reads TGTGCCAGCAGTCTAGGACTAGCGGGGTTCTCCTACAATGAGCAGTTCTTC. It encodes CASSLGLAGFSYNEQFF. Combining the CDR3 with reference TRBV7-9 and TRBJ2-1 gives the whole variable domain DTGVSQNPRHKITKRGQNVTFRCDPISEHNRLYWYRQTLGQGPEFLTYFQNEAQLEKSRLLSDRFSAERPKGSFSTLEIQRTEQGDSAMYLCASSLGLAGFSYNEQFFGPGTRLTVL.

The chain has TRBV6-5 and TRBJ1-1, with 7 positions matching TRBD1. This CDR3 has 14 residues. Per germline, CDR1 MNHEY and CDR2 SVGAGI. V shed 2 bases and J 10 bases; nucleotides not matched to a gene: 10. The CDR3 reads CASSYGTVPVRAFF. Written as DNA, the CDR3 is TGTGCCAGCAGTTACGGGACAGTACCCGTACGAGCTTTCTTT.

The rearrangement uses TRBV3-2 and TRBJ1-2; the D call TRBD1 from the table was never checked on the DNA. TRBV3-2 is annotated as a pseudogene. This CDR3 region has 9 residues. CDR3 coding DNA: TGTGCCAGCAGGCCTCACGCACACTTC. It translates to CASRPHAHF.

This chain uses TRBV19 with TRBJ2-7, with 8 bases aligning to TRBD2. The V gene end was trimmed by 3 bases and the J gene end by 3 bases; junction bases not matched to a gene: 4. The germline V gene has CDR1 LNHDA and CDR2 SQIVND (reference sequence). CDR3 length: 14 residues. The CDR3, as DNA: TGTGCCAGTAGTATCAACCTAGCGGGCTACGAGCAGTACTTC. Protein product: CASSINLAGYEQYF.

The chain links TRBV13 to TRBJ2-7, with a possible D match to TRBD1 (6 bases). The CDR3 contains 16 residues. Trimming stripped 5 bases from V and 0 bases from J, with 17 bases between. CDR1 PRHDT and CDR2 FYEKMQ come from the germline V gene (reference sequence). CDR3: CASSLVMTGSSYEQYF. The CDR3 DNA reads TGTGCCAGCAGCCTAGTAATGACAGGTAGCTCCTACGAGCAGTACTTC.

This clone was picked up a small number of times. This chain links TRBV4-1 with TRBJ1-4, with a possible D match to TRBD1 (5 bases). CDR3 size: 16 residues. With 4 bases removed from V and 0 bases from J, the gap between germline ends came to 12 bases. Germline CDR1 and CDR2: MGHRA and YSYEKL. CDR3 protein: CASSPRTSSTNEKLFF. CDR3 nucleotide sequence: TGCGCCAGCAGCCCAAGGACATCCTCAACTAATGAAAAACTGTTTTTT.

CDR3 in DNA: TGCAGTGCTAGAAATGTTCGGGAGCAGTACTTC. It yields the protein CSARNVREQYF. The chain combines TRBV20-1 with TRBJ2-7; no reliable D call. Trimming took off 2 bases at V and 7 bases at J, with 9 bases between the two ends. The CDR3 covers 11 residues. Germline V gene data show CDR1 as DFQATT and CDR2 as SNEGSKA (reference sequence).

The V and J genes are TRBV11-2 and TRBJ2-7; 7 nucleotides align to TRBD1. The CDR3 is 15 residues long. Trimming took 0 bases from V and 4 from J; bases not matched to a gene: 6. Germline V lookup: CDR1 SGHAT, CDR2 FQNNGV. This chain's CDR3 is CASSLDKGGPYEQYF. The CDR3 DNA is TGTGCCAGCAGCTTAGATAAAGGGGGCCCATACGAGCAGTACTTC.

The chain recombines TRBV12-1 with TRBJ1-4; TRBD1, the D gene given by the table, was not confirmed from the DNA. TRBV12-1 is labeled a pseudogene. The CDR3 loop spans 21 amino acids. The CDR3 spells CASIRNRDRVFSAGANEKLFF. CDR3 coding DNA: TGTGCCAGCATCCGAAACCGGGACAGGGTATTCTCAGCAGGAGCTAATGAAAAACTGTTTTTT.

V and J are TRBV28 and TRBJ1-2; 8 nucleotides align to TRBD1. Trimming removed 3 bases from V and 4 bases from J; junction bases left unmatched: 4. Germline CDR1 reads MDHEN; CDR2 reads SYDVKM. This CDR3 has 14 residues. CDR3 coding DNA: TGTGCCAGCAGTTTCAGGGACAGGACCTATGGCTACACCTTC. Its translation is CASSFRDRTYGYTF.

The CDR3 here is CAISESGGGTDTQYF. CDR3 nucleotides: TGTGCCATCAGTGAGTCGGGGGGGGGAACAGATACGCAGTATTTT. This chain links TRBV10-3 with TRBJ2-3, with 7 positions matching TRBD2. The ends lost 0 bases at V and 3 bases at J; junction bases unmatched: 3. The germline CDR1 and CDR2 sequences are ENHRY and SYGVKD. This CDR3 has 15 residues.

The chain recombines TRBV7-3 with TRBJ2-7; 10 nucleotides align to TRBD1. With 0 bases clipped from V and 5 bases from J, the junction kept 10 bases outside the gene matches. The germline CDR1 and CDR2 sequences are SGHTA and FQGTGA. The CDR3 consists of 17 residues. CDR3 in amino acids: CASSLTGGDRGLHEQYF. The CDR3 coding sequence is TGTGCCAGCAGCTTAACGGGCGGAGACAGGGGGCTCCACGAGCAGTACTTC.

Worth noting for this clone: This sample includes further DNA sequences coding for the same CDR3. The chain uses TRBV18 and TRBJ2-7; 12 bases align to TRBD1. The germline V gene encodes CDR1 KGHSH and CDR2 LQKENI. This CDR3 region has 15 residues. V was pared by 3 bases and J by 7 bases, with 7 bases of the junction left unmatched. CDR3 coding DNA: TGTGCCAGCTCACCCGGGACAGGGGGCAGGAAAGAGCAGTACTTC. It yields the protein CASSPGTGGRKEQYF. Looking up the rest from reference TRBV18 and TRBJ2-7 gives the full variable domain: NAGVMQNPRHLVRRRGQEARLRCSPMKGHSHVYWYRQLPEEGLKFMVYLQKENIIDESGMPKERFSAEFPKEGPSILRIQQVVRGDSAAYFCASSPGTGGRKEQYFGPGTRLTVT.

The chain employs TRBV19 and TRBJ2-5; maybe TRBD1 (8 bases). This CDR3 contains 14 residues. CDR1 and CDR2 from the germline V gene are LNHDA and SQIVND (reference sequence). Trimming cost V 6 bases and J 5 bases, with 16 bases left between them. CDR3 nucleotide sequence: TGTGCCAGTAGCCCAGGACAGGGAGGGGAGACCCAGTACTTC. It codes for CASSPGQGGETQYF.

This chain links TRBV7-9 with TRBJ2-1; D might be TRBD2 (7 bases). In germline, CDR1 is SEHNR, CDR2 FQNEAQ (reference sequence). This CDR3 has 17 residues. The V end was cut by 1 base, the J end by 7 bases, with 20 bases between. The CDR3 sequence is CASSLGGGGARSNEQFF. The CDR3, as DNA: TGTGCCAGCAGCTTAGGAGGTGGGGGGGCCCGGTCGAATGAGCAGTTCTTC.

V usage is TRBV9 and J usage is TRBJ1-4, with D possibly matching TRBD1 (5 bases). With 7 bases removed from V and 5 bases from J, the gap between germline ends came to 12 bases. The CDR3 spans 13 residues. Per the germline V gene, CDR1 is SGDLS and CDR2 is YYNGEE. Written as DNA, the CDR3 is TGTGCCAGCTCCATGACAGACAATGAAAAACTGTTTTTT. Translated: CASSMTDNEKLFF.

The chain has TRBV19 and TRBJ1-1, with D maybe TRBD1 (5 bases). In germline, CDR1 is LNHDA, CDR2 SQIVND (reference sequence). The CDR3 spans 13 residues. Between the trimmed V and J ends, which lost 7 bases and 2 bases, there was a span of 11 bases. CDR3 DNA: TGTGCCAGTACTGACAGACGAAACACTGAAGCTTTCTTT. This encodes CASTDRRNTEAFF.

This chain uses TRBV28 with TRBJ2-3, with D tentatively TRBD2 (5 bases). CDR1 is MDHEN and CDR2 is SYDVKM in the germline V gene. The CDR3 is 15 residues long. Trimming stripped 8 bases from V and 0 bases from J, with 15 bases between. The CDR3 coding sequence is TGTGCCAGCCCACCTATAGCGTCTAGCACAGATACGCAGTATTTT. Protein: CASPPIASSTDTQYF.

V gene TRBV7-9 combines with J gene TRBJ2-7, with D possibly being TRBD2 (5 bases). Trimming took 1 base from V and 6 from J, leaving 13 bases between them. CDR3 size: 14 residues. CDR1 is SEHNR, CDR2 FQNEAQ, per germline (reference sequence). The CDR3 loop is CASSLGGPRGEQYF. The CDR3 coding sequence is TGTGCCAGCAGCTTAGGAGGGCCTCGGGGCGAGCAGTACTTC. Full variable domain (outside the CDR3, taken from reference TRBV7-9 and TRBJ2-7): DTGVSQNPRHKITKRGQNVTFRCDPISEHNRLYWYRQTLGQGPEFLTYFQNEAQLEKSRLLSDRFSAERPKGSFSTLEIQRTEQGDSAMYLCASSLGGPRGEQYFGPGTRLTVT.

The genes are TRBV9 and TRBJ2-7; tentative D call: TRBD2 (7 bases). The CDR3 has 15 amino acids. V dropped 4 bases and J dropped 3 bases, with 17 bases sitting between them. Germline CDR1 SGDLS, CDR2 YYNGEE. This CDR3 reads CASSPNRGASYEQYF. The CDR3 nucleotides read TGTGCCAGCAGCCCAAATCGGGGGGCAAGCTACGAGCAGTACTTC.

The rearrangement links TRBV6-4 to TRBJ2-1; 12 positions match TRBD2. The ends lost 5 bases at V and 7 bases at J; junction bases unmatched: 6. This CDR3 has 15 amino acids. Looked up from germline, CDR1 is MRHNA and CDR2 is SNTAGT. In DNA form, the CDR3 reads TGTGCCAGCAGTTATCTAGCGGGAGGGAAGAATGAGCAGTTCTTC. Its protein is CASSYLAGGKNEQFF.

For the CDR3, the DNA is TGTGCCAGCAGCTTCCTGCTCGGGGGTGAGCAGTTCTTC. Translating gives CASSFLLGGEQFF. The J gene is TRBJ2-1, the V gene TRBV11-3; D might be TRBD2 (6 bases). The CDR3 extends over 13 amino acids. Germline values: CDR1 SGHNT, CDR2 YENEEA. Trimming shortened V by 3 bases and J by 9 bases, and 12 bases separated the two germline ends.

The rearrangement joins TRBV11-2 to TRBJ2-2; weak D call: TRBD1 (5 bases). CDR1 and CDR2 from the germline V gene are SGHAT and FQNNGV. V was clipped by 4 bases and J by 0 bases, with 9 bases between them. This CDR3 region has 15 residues. CDR3 in amino acids: CASSSRTTNTGELFF. The CDR3 DNA sequence: TGTGCCAGCAGCTCTAGGACAACGAACACCGGGGAGCTGTTTTTT.

This rearrangement joins TRBV7-8 to TRBJ2-3; tentative D call: TRBD2 (5 bases). This CDR3 has 14 residues. From germline, CDR1 is SGHVS and CDR2 FQNEAQ. Trimming shortened V by 5 bases and J by 0 bases, and 9 bases separated the two germline ends. The CDR3 nucleotides read TGTGCCAGCAGCCCCCCGGGGAGCACAGATACGCAGTATTTT. Protein product: CASSPPGSTDTQYF. The full variable domain, completed using reference TRBV7-8 and TRBJ2-3, is GAGVSQSPRYKVAKRGQDVALRCDPISGHVSLFWYQQALGQGPEFLTYFQNEAQLDKSGLPSDRFFAERPEGSVSTLKIQRTQQEDSAVYLCASSPPGSTDTQYFGPGTRLTVL.